The rows below give T cell receptor beta chains drawn from one sample of a study of blood T cell repertoires in COVID-19. Profiling relied on immunoSEQ multiplex PCR, and the TCRdb table lists in-frame clones only, not all of them. The data hold about 150,000 clones, with roughly nine tenths observed a single time. Source material: peripheral blood. The receptors come from a man between 18 and 35 years old with COVID-19, enrolled during active disease. CDR3s include the opening cysteine and the closing phenylalanine or tryptophan. Each record gives: V gene, CDR3 length, D gene, clone size, J gene, CDR3 protein, CDR3 DNA. D genes are given only for firm matches. Only some rows state a clone size, as once, few, many or a class for expanded clones.

TRBV7-9	12	-	-	TRBJ1-5	CAISRYNQPQHF	TGTGCCATCTCGAGGTACAATCAGCCCCAGCATTTT
TRBV11-2	15	TRBD2	-	TRBJ2-7	CASSFSSGGAYEQYF	TGTGCCAGCAGCTTCAGCAGCGGGGGCGCCTACGAGCAGTACTTC
TRBV27	14	TRBD2	-	TRBJ2-3	CASSWGLAGGPRYF	TGTGCCAGCAGTTGGGGACTAGCGGGAGGGCCGCGGTATTTT
TRBV5-6	15	-	-	TRBJ2-5	CASSYSAGFEETQYF	TGTGCCAGCAGCTATAGCGCGGGGTTTGAGGAGACCCAGTACTTC
TRBV19	14	TRBD1	-	TRBJ1-1	CASSFSGQDPEAFF	TGTGCCAGTAGCTTCTCTGGACAGGACCCTGAAGCTTTCTTT
TRBV6-1	12	-	-	TRBJ1-6	CASSDQGSPLHF	TGTGCCAGCAGTGATCAGGGCTCACCCCTCCACTTT
TRBV11-2	20	TRBD2	-	TRBJ2-3	CASSLESPSGRSPSTDTQYF	TGTGCCAGCAGCTTAGAAAGTCCTAGCGGGAGATCACCGAGCACAGATACGCAGTATTTT
TRBV5-6	16	TRBD2	-	TRBJ2-1	CASSLALAGAGNEQFF	TGTGCCAGCAGCTTGGCTCTAGCGGGAGCCGGGAATGAGCAGTTCTTC
TRBV19	15	TRBD2	-	TRBJ2-5	CASRSLAGGEETQYF	TGTGCCAGTAGATCCCTGGCGGGAGGGGAGGAGACCCAGTACTTC
TRBV19	15	TRBD2	-	TRBJ2-7	CASSKTSGGSYEQYF	TGTGCCAGTAGCAAGACTAGCGGGGGGTCCTACGAGCAGTACTTC
TRBV10-3	16	TRBD1	once	TRBJ2-7	CAISYPDREGVDEQYF	TGTGCCATCAGTTATCCGGACAGGGAAGGAGTGGACGAGCAGTACTTC
TRBV28	15	-	few	TRBJ1-5	CASSTYLGPYQPQHF	TGTGCCAGCAGCACTTACCTGGGGCCCTATCAGCCCCAGCATTTT
TRBV7-9	13	TRBD1	-	TRBJ1-4	CASRNTGVEKLLF	TGTGCCAGCAGAAACACAGGGGTGGAAAAACTGCTTTTT
TRBV28	16	TRBD1	few	TRBJ1-2	CASSSYLGTGASGYTF	TGTGCCAGCAGTTCGTATTTAGGGACAGGGGCCTCCGGCTACACCTTC
TRBV7-9	11	-	few	TRBJ2-5	CASSPGETQYF	TGTGCCAGCAGCCCCGGGGAGACCCAGTACTTC
TRBV5-1	14	TRBD1	-	TRBJ1-1	CASSGDRAPGEAFF	TGCGCCAGCAGCGGGGACAGGGCGCCCGGTGAAGCTTTCTTT
TRBV28	14	TRBD1	-	TRBJ1-4	CASSSRDSNEKLLF	TGTGCCAGCAGTTCGCGGGACAGTAATGAAAAACTGCTTTTT
TRBV5-1	14	-	-	TRBJ1-1	CASSFNRDGTEAFF	TGCGCCAGCAGCTTCAACAGGGACGGCACTGAAGCTTTCTTT
TRBV28	16	-	-	TRBJ1-3	CASSFLTGDSGNTIYF	TGTGCCAGCAGTTTTTTAACAGGCGACTCTGGAAACACCATATATTTT
TRBV28	21	TRBD1	-	TRBJ2-1	CASSFLLPGQGLGKGNDEQFF	TGTGCCAGCAGTTTTCTTCTACCGGGACAGGGTTTAGGAAAGGGAAACGATGAGCAGTTCTTC
TRBV27	12	-	-	TRBJ2-3	CASSFVADTQYF	TGTGCCAGCAGTTTTGTAGCAGATACGCAGTATTTT
TRBV3-1/TRBV3-2	15	TRBD1	once	TRBJ2-1	CASSRGRQGANEQFF	TGTGCCAGCAGCCGAGGTCGGCAGGGGGCCAATGAGCAGTTCTTC